Shown below are 26 T cell receptor beta chains from a single sample sequenced in a study of massively parallel sequencing of T cell beta chains. Each CDR3 protein is one row after TCRdb ran MiXCR on the 5' RACE reads. The data show about 4,400 distinct CDR3 sequences, less than 50% seen once. Sequences were obtained from commercial RNA from peripheral blood pooled from many donors. These receptor sequences come from a pool of human donors in good health; the sample was commercial RNA pooled from many donors.

This clonotype has more than one count but fewer than ten. The chain combines TRBV5-1 with TRBJ1-2, with D perhaps matching TRBD1 (5 bases). The CDR3 loop spans 14 amino acids. V was trimmed by 1 base and J by 3 bases, leaving 10 bases between them. The germline V gene has CDR1 SGHRS and CDR2 YFSETQ. CDR3 sequence: CASSLSGLYYGYTF. The CDR3 nucleotides are TGCGCCAGCAGCTTGTCAGGGCTGTACTATGGCTACACCTTC.

The chain has TRBV6-2 or TRBV6-3 and TRBJ1-1, with D perhaps matching TRBD1 (5 bases). The germline CDR1 and CDR2 sequences are MNHEY and SVGEGT. The CDR3 totals 13 residues. Trimming stripped 2 bases from V and 5 bases from J, with 9 bases between. The CDR3 DNA reads TGTGCCAGCAGTTACGTCTGGGGGACTGAAGCTTTCTTT. Its protein product is CASSYVWGTEAFF.

The gene calls are TRBV7-2 and TRBJ2-1; D is ambiguous. Trimming stripped 3 bases from V and 3 bases from J, with 6 bases between. CDR1 is SGHTA, CDR2 FQGNSA, per germline. The CDR3 is 13 amino acids. The chain's CDR3 is CASSFGFYNEQFF. The CDR3 DNA reads TGTGCCAGCAGCTTCGGGTTCTACAATGAGCAGTTCTTC.

The table lists this clonotype with a few counts. V usage is TRBV18 and J usage is TRBJ2-5; D gene ambiguous. The CDR3 consists of 14 residues. In germline, CDR1 is KGHSH, CDR2 LQKENI. V dropped 6 bases and J dropped 1 base, with 12 bases sitting between them. The CDR3 here is CASSRRTVQETQYF. The CDR3 DNA sequence: TGTGCCAGCTCCCGCAGGACGGTCCAAGAGACCCAGTACTTC.

Only a few counts were recorded for this clonotype. This chain links TRBV11-1 with TRBJ1-1; D is undetermined. The CDR3 covers 13 residues. With 3 bases removed from V and 5 bases from J, the gap between germline ends came to 10 bases. CDR1 and CDR2 (germline): SGHAT, FQDESV (reference sequence). CDR3 in amino acids: CASSLNPTTEAFF. The CDR3 coding sequence is TGTGCCAGCAGCTTGAACCCCACGACTGAAGCTTTCTTT. Full variable domain (missing parts from reference TRBV11-1 and TRBJ1-1): EAEVAQSPRYKITEKSQAVAFWCDPISGHATLYWYRQILGQGPELLVQFQDESVVDDSQLPKDRFSAERLKGVDSTLKIQPAELGDSAMYLCASSLNPTTEAFFGQGTRLTVV.

The chain links TRBV20-1 to TRBJ2-7; D is ambiguous. V shed 1 base and J shed 3 bases, with 4 bases lying between them. The V gene's germline CDR1 is DFQATT and CDR2 SNEGSKA (reference sequence). This CDR3 spans 11 amino acids. The CDR3 here is CSARGVYEQYF. The CDR3 region has the DNA TGCAGTGCTAGAGGGGTCTACGAGCAGTACTTC.

This clonotype has just a few counts. The chain couples TRBV20-1 to TRBJ2-5; D unclear. The length of the CDR3 is 13 residues. Trimming pared 1 base from V and 2 bases from J, leaving 8 bases between. Germline CDR1 is DFQATT and CDR2 is SNEGSKA (reference sequence). This CDR3 is CSARVWPQETQYF. The CDR3 region has the DNA TGCAGTGCTAGAGTTTGGCCTCAAGAGACCCAGTACTTC.

The V gene is TRBV5-1, the J gene TRBJ2-7, with D unresolved. The V and J ends lost 0 bases and 3 bases respectively, with 7 bases between them. This CDR3 spans 13 amino acids. Germline V gene lookup returns CDR1 SGHRS and CDR2 YFSETQ. The CDR3 DNA reads TGCGCCAGCAGCTTGGGCTTGGTCTACGAGCAGTACTTC. Its protein is CASSLGLVYEQYF.

Details on this clonotype: A read error may account for a junction end that differs from germline. The chain is built from TRBV29-1 and TRBJ2-3; 9 bases agree with TRBD1. The CDR3 is 14 residues long. The germline V gene has CDR1 SQVTM and CDR2 ANQGSEA. The CDR3 loop is CSVPRGQGTDTQYF. CDR3 DNA: TGCAGCGTTCCCCGGGGACAGGGCACCGATACGCAGTATTTT.

The CDR3 DNA follows: TGCGCCAGCAGAGCCTCCCAGGGCACTGAAGCTTTCTTT. Translated, it gives CASRASQGTEAFF. This sequence joins TRBV5-1 and TRBJ1-1, with D possibly TRBD1 on 5 matching bases. V shed 5 bases and J shed 4 bases, with 12 bases lying between them. The CDR3 has 13 amino acids. Germline V gene data show CDR1 as SGHRS and CDR2 as YFSETQ.

This clonotype came up a few times. This sequence joins TRBV14 and TRBJ2-2, with D perhaps matching TRBD1 (5 bases). The CDR3 spans 15 residues. The V and J ends lost 1 base and 4 bases respectively, with 10 bases between them. CDR1 SGHDN and CDR2 FVKESK come from the germline V gene. The CDR3: CASSQAAGPTGELFF. In DNA form, the CDR3 reads TGTGCCAGCAGCCAAGCGGCAGGGCCCACCGGGGAGCTGTTTTTT.

This clonotype appeared a few times. The chain has TRBV20-1 and TRBJ2-1; 15 nucleotides agree with TRBD2. The J segment lost 10 bases and the V segment lost 7 bases, leaving 5 bases of the junction unmatched. The CDR3 consists of 13 residues. Germline V gene sequence: CDR1 DFQATT, CDR2 SNEGSKA (reference sequence). For the CDR3, the DNA is TGCAGTGGGGGGACTAGCGGGGGGAGGGAGCAGTTCTTC. Protein: CSGGTSGGREQFF.

This clonotype has a handful of counts. V and J are TRBV20-1 and TRBJ2-5; no reliable D call. V dropped 0 bases and J dropped 5 bases, with 10 bases sitting between them. Germline CDR1 and CDR2: DFQATT and SNEGSKA (reference sequence). The CDR3 extends over 13 amino acids. CDR3 nucleotides: TGCAGTGCTAGAGACACTCAGAGGGAGACCCAGTACTTC. Amino acid sequence: CSARDTQRETQYF.

In this sample, this clonotype turned up a few times. The genes are TRBV20-1 and TRBJ2-1; tentatively, D is TRBD1 (5 bases). Trimming removed 3 bases from V and 7 bases from J, with 16 bases in between. The V gene's germline CDR1 is DFQATT and CDR2 SNEGSKA (reference sequence). The CDR3 length is 14 residues. The CDR3 spells CSASPVTGGNEQFF. The CDR3 DNA is TGCAGTGCTAGTCCGGTTACAGGTGGGAATGAGCAGTTCTTC.

The genes are TRBV27 and TRBJ2-1; weak D call: TRBD2 (6 bases). The CDR3 spans 13 residues. V dropped 5 bases and J dropped 7 bases, with 12 bases sitting between them. The germline V gene encodes CDR1 MNHEY and CDR2 SMNVEV (reference sequence). CDR3 sequence (DNA): TGTGCCAGCAGTCCGAGACTAGTAAATGAGCAGTTCTTC. Amino acids: CASSPRLVNEQFF.

The chain uses TRBV28 and TRBJ2-1; 9 nucleotides agree with TRBD1. With 3 bases clipped from V and 5 bases from J, the junction kept 5 bases outside the gene matches. CDR1 and CDR2 (germline): MDHEN, SYDVKM. The length of the CDR3 is 15 residues. CDR3 sequence (DNA): TGTGCCAGCAGTTTGACGGGGACAGGGAACAATGAGCAGTTCTTC. Protein: CASSLTGTGNNEQFF.

The chain is built from TRBV4-1 and TRBJ1-5; 7 bases match TRBD1. V dropped 0 bases and J dropped 8; count of bases not matched to a gene: 7. The CDR3 spans 15 residues. Germline CDR1 reads MGHRA; CDR2 reads YSYEKL. CDR3 in amino acids: CASSQDWSGGEPQHF. The CDR3 nucleotides read TGCGCCAGCAGCCAAGATTGGTCAGGGGGGGAGCCCCAGCATTTT.

The sample holds a few counts of this clonotype. The CDR3 DNA follows: TGCAGTGCTAGAGGGACCCCTATCTACAATGAGCAGTTCTTC. Amino acids: CSARGTPIYNEQFF. The gene calls are TRBV20-1 and TRBJ2-1; D remains unclear. Germline values: CDR1 DFQATT, CDR2 SNEGSKA (reference sequence). The CDR3 consists of 14 residues. V lost 1 base to trimming and J lost 3 bases, with 10 bases between them.

This clonotype was found a few times. The chain joins TRBV28 to TRBJ1-1, with D hard to call. Germline V gene lookup returns CDR1 MDHEN and CDR2 SYDVKM. Trimming shortened V by 4 bases and J by 1 base, and 7 bases separated the two germline ends. The CDR3 is made up of 13 amino acids. Here the CDR3 reads CASSWTANTEAFF. CDR3 sequence (DNA): TGTGCCAGCAGTTGGACGGCGAACACTGAAGCTTTCTTT.

The chain links TRBV25-1 to TRBJ2-1, with D unresolved. Germline assignment: CDR1 MGHDK and CDR2 SYGVNS. V dropped 5 bases and J dropped 12 bases, with 14 bases sitting between them. CDR3 length: 12 amino acids. CDR3 DNA: TGTGCCAGCAGTCAACAGTCTTGGGGGCAGTTCTTC. Translation: CASSQQSWGQFF.

V usage is TRBV18 and J usage is TRBJ2-5, with TRBD1 matching 9 bases. The CDR3 is 14 amino acids. The V gene's germline CDR1 is KGHSH and CDR2 LQKENI. V was pared by 6 bases and J by 5 bases, with 7 bases of the junction left unmatched. CDR3 DNA sequence: TGTGCCAGCTCCCCCACAGGGGGCTGGGAGACCCAGTACTTC. It encodes CASSPTGGWETQYF.

The V gene is TRBV6-2 or TRBV6-3, the J gene TRBJ2-1; 11 nucleotides line up with TRBD2. Germline V gene lookup returns CDR1 MNHEY and CDR2 SVGEGT. J gave up 6 bases and V 1 base, and 2 bases lay outside the gene matches. The CDR3 sequence is 15 residues long. CDR3 loop: CASSYLAGGVNEQFF. CDR3 bases: TGTGCCAGCAGTTACTTAGCGGGGGGGGTCAATGAGCAGTTCTTC.

This chain joins TRBV28 and TRBJ1-6, with 9 bases matching TRBD1. The CDR3 length is 14 residues. The V gene's germline CDR1 is MDHEN and CDR2 SYDVKM. J was trimmed by 10 bases and V by 6 bases; bases with no gene match: 7. The CDR3 nucleotides read TGTGCCAGCAGGGAAGACAGGGGGTCATCACCCCTCCACTTT. It codes for CASREDRGSSPLHF.

The rearrangement uses TRBV20-1 and TRBJ2-5; D is uncertain. CDR1 and CDR2 (germline): DFQATT, SNEGSKA (reference sequence). V gave up 6 bases and J gave up 1 base, with 3 bases separating them. This CDR3 spans 10 amino acids. In DNA, the CDR3 is TGCAGTGCAGTCCAAGAGACCCAGTACTTC. Translation gives CSAVQETQYF.

This chain links TRBV20-1 with TRBJ1-5; 8 bases line up with TRBD1. Per germline, CDR1 DFQATT and CDR2 SNEGSKA (reference sequence). The CDR3 contains 13 residues. The ends lost 6 bases at V and 4 bases at J; junction bases unmatched: 5. CDR3 residues: CSAGQEPNQPQHF. For the CDR3, the DNA is TGCAGTGCGGGACAGGAGCCAAATCAGCCCCAGCATTTT.

The chain couples TRBV11-1 to TRBJ2-4; maybe TRBD1 (5 bases). The V gene lost 0 bases and the J gene lost 8 bases, with 5 bases spanning the gap. This CDR3 contains 12 residues. Looked up from germline, CDR1 is SGHAT and CDR2 is FQDESV (reference sequence). This chain's CDR3 is CASSLAGDIQYF. The CDR3 nucleotides read TGTGCCAGCAGCTTAGCAGGGGACATTCAGTACTTC.